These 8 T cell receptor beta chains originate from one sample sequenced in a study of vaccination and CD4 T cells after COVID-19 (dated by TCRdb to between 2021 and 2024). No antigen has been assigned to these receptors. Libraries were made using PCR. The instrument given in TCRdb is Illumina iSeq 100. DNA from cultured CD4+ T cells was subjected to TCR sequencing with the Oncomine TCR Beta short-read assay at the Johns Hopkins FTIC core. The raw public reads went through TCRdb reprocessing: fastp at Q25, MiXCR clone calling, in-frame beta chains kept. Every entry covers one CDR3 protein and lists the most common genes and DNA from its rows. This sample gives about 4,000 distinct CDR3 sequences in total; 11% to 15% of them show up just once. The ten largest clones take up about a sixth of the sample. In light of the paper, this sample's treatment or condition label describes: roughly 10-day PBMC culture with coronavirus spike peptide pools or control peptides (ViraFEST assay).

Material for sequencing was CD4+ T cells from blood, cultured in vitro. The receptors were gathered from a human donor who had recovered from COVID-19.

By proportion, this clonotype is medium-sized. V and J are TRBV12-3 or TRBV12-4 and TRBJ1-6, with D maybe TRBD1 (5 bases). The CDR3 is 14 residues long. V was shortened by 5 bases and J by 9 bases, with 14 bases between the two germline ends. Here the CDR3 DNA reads TGTGCCAGCAGTCTACGAACCAGGGCTTCACCCCTCCACTTT. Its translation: CASSLRTRASPLHF.

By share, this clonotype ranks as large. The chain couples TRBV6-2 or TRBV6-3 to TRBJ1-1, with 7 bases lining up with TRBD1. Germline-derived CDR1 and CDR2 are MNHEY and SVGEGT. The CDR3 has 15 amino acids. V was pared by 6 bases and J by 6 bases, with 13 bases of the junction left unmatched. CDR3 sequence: CASSYLGGQIAEAFF. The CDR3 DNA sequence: TGTGCCAGCAGCTACCTTGGGGGACAGATCGCTGAAGCTTTCTTT.

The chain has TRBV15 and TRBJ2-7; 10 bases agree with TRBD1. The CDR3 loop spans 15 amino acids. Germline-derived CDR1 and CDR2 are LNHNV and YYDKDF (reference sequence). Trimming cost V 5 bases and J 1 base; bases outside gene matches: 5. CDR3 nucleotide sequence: TGTGCCACCAGCCAAGACAGGGGGCTATCCTACGAGCAGTACTTC. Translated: CATSQDRGLSYEQYF. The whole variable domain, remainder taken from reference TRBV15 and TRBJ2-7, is DAMVIQNPRYQVTQFGKPVTLSCSQTLNHNVMYWYQQKSSQAPKLLFHYYDKDFNNEADTPDNFQSRRPNTSFCFLDIRSPGLGDTAMYLCATSQDRGLSYEQYFGPGTRLTVT.

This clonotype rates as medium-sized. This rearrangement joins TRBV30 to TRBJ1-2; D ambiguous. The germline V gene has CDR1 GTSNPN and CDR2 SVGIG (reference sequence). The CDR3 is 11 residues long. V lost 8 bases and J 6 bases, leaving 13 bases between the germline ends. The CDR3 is CAADGRNGYTF. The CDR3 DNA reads TGTGCCGCGGACGGTCGAAATGGCTACACCTTC.

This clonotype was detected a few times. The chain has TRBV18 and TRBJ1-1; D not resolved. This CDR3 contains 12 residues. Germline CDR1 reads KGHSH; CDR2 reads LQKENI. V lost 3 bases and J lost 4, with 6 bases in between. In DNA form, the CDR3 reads TGTGCCAGCTCACCGTGGGGCACTGAAGCTTTCTTT. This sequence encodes CASSPWGTEAFF.

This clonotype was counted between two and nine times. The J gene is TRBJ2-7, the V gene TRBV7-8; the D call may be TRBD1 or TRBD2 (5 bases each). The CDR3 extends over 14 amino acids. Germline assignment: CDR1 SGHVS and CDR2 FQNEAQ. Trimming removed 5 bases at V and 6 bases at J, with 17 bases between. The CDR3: CASSRRDVGLEQYF. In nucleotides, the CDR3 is TGTGCCAGCAGCCGCCGGGACGTAGGTCTCGAGCAGTACTTC.

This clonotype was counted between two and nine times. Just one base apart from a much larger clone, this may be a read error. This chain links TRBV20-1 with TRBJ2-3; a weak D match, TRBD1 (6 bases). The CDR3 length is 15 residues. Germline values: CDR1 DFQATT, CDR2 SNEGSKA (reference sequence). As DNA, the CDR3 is TGCAGTGCTAGAGATCGAAGGGGGTGGACAGATACGCGGTATTTT. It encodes CSARDRRGWTDTRYF.

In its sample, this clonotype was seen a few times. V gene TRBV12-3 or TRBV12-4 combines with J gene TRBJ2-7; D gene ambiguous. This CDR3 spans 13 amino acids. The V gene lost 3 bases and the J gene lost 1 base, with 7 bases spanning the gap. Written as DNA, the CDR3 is TGTGCCAGCAGTTTTGGCGGTTCCTACGAGCAGTACTTC. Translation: CASSFGGSYEQYF.